Below, 5 T cell receptor beta chains from the same sample are listed, as sequenced in a study of T cell changes during pregnancy in multiple sclerosis. Only in-frame clones appear in the TCRdb table, and some are missing; sequencing was by immunoSEQ multiplex PCR. In the table there are more than 60,000 clones, roughly 91% of which are singletons. Sequenced here: peripheral blood, sampled before pregnancy. The source is a female donor with multiple sclerosis, enrolled in a pregnancy study.

This sequence joins TRBV6-5 and TRBJ2-7, with 7 bases matching TRBD1. The germline V gene has CDR1 MNHEY and CDR2 SVGAGI. There are 15 residues in the CDR3. Trimming cost V 0 bases and J 3 bases; bases outside gene matches: 5. The CDR3 sequence is CASSYSTAGGYEQYF. CDR3 in DNA: TGTGCCAGCAGTTACTCGACGGCAGGGGGCTACGAGCAGTACTTC.

This chain joins TRBV27 and TRBJ1-2; maybe TRBD1 (5 bases). This CDR3 region has 13 residues. The ends were cut back, 2 bases at V and 6 bases at J, with 10 bases in the middle. Germline V gene data show CDR1 as MNHEY and CDR2 as SMNVEV (reference sequence). The CDR3: CASSLQGFDGYTF. The CDR3 nucleotides read TGTGCCAGCAGTTTACAGGGATTCGATGGCTACACCTTC.

The chain employs TRBV29-1 and TRBJ1-2, with 10 bases that match TRBD1. CDR1 and CDR2 from the germline V gene are SQVTM and ANQGSEA. The CDR3 has 11 amino acids. V dropped 7 bases and J dropped 6; count of bases not matched to a gene: 2. CDR3 sequence (DNA): TGCAGCGCGGGACAGGGGCATGGCTACACCTTC. Translation gives CSAGQGHGYTF.

The chain employs TRBV12-2 and TRBJ1-4. TRBV12-2 is tagged as a pseudogene. CDR3 length: 17 residues. This CDR3 reads CASRLAVVSTTNEKLFF. DNA of the CDR3: TGTGCAAGTCGCTTAGCGGTAGTATCTACAACTAATGAAAAACTGTTTTTT.

The V gene is TRBV18, the J gene TRBJ2-5, with 7 bases matching TRBD1. This CDR3 has 13 amino acids. Trimming cost V 2 bases and J 5 bases; bases outside gene matches: 2. The V gene's germline CDR1 is KGHSH and CDR2 LQKENI. CDR3 coding DNA: TGTGCCAGCTCACCAAAGGACAGGGAGACCCAGTACTTC. This gives the protein CASSPKDRETQYF.